This T cell receptor (beta chain) is from a study of OX40 agonist ivuxolimab in advanced cancers. Study-level points and caveats: Partial responders dosed at 0.1-3.0 mg/kg displayed clonal expansion ranking among the lowest. Expanded clones belonging to CD8+ T cells outnumbered, on average, those of CD4+. The CD4+ and CD8+ T cells in the blood had expanded clonally by week 6 at 0.1 to 3.0 mg/kg.

The CDR3 spans 12 residues. The germline CDR1 and CDR2 sequences are SEHNR and FQNEAQ (reference sequence). Trimming removed 1 base at V and 6 bases at J, with 5 bases between. At cycle 4 day 1, cycle 7 day 1, and baseline, blood was sampled. Measured with immunoSEQ multiplex PCR; TCRdb has only the in-frame clones, and not every one. The repertoire holds roughly 60,000 clones, with approximately 94% as singletons. This clone was recorded only once. Its antigen remains unidentified. The input for sequencing was CD4+ or CD8+ T cells sorted from blood, taken in a trial of the OX40 agonist ivuxolimab. The rearrangement links TRBV7-9 to TRBJ2-3, with D hard to call. The sequence came from an adult with an advanced solid tumor such as melanoma, head and neck, liver or kidney cancer. The chain's CDR3 is CASSLDADTQYF. As DNA, the CDR3 is TGTGCCAGCAGCTTAGATGCGGATACGCAGTATTTT.